This record looks at one T cell receptor (beta chain) sequence and its context. TCRdb called the 5' RACE reads again in MiXCR, with one record for every CDR3 protein. Of 350,000 to 400,000 distinct CDR3 sequences in the sample, roughly 27% were seen once. This entry is derived from a study of identical twins' blood T cells. The specimen was PBMCs. The TCR sequence derives from a woman aged 18-49 years in good health.

This CDR3 reads CASSIRWDADSGANVLTF. The CDR3 DNA follows: TGCGCCAGCAGCATCCGTTGGGATGCGGACTCTGGGGCCAACGTCCTGACTTTC. The chain recombines TRBV5-1 with TRBJ2-6; D is unresolved. V lost 4 bases to trimming and J lost 0 bases, with 17 bases between them. CDR1 and CDR2 from the germline V gene are SGHRS and YFSETQ. This CDR3 is 18 amino acids long.